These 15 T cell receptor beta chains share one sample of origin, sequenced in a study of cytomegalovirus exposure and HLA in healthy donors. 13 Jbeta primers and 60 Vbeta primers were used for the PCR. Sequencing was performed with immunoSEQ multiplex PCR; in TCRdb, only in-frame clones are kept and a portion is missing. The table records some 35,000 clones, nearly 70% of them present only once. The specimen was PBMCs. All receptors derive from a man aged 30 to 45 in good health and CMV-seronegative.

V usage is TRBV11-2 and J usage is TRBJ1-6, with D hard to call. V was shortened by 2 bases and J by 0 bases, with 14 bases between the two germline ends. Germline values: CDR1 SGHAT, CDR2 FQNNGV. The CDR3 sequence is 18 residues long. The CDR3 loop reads CASSLYKMASSYNSPLHF. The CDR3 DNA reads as TGTGCCAGCAGCTTATATAAAATGGCCAGCTCCTATAATTCACCCCTCCACTTT.

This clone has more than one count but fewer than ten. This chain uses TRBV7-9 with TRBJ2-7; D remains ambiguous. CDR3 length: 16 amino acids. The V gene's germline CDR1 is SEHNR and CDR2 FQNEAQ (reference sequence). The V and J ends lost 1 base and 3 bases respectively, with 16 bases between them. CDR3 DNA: TGTGCCAGCAGCTTAGGGGCAGATACCTCCCTCTACGAGCAGTACTTC. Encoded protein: CASSLGADTSLYEQYF.

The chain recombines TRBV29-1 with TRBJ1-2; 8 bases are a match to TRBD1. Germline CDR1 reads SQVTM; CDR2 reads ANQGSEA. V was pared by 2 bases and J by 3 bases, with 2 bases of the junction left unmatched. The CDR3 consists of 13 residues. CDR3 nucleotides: TGCAGCGTTGAACAGGGGGCTGACTATGGCTACACCTTC. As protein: CSVEQGADYGYTF.

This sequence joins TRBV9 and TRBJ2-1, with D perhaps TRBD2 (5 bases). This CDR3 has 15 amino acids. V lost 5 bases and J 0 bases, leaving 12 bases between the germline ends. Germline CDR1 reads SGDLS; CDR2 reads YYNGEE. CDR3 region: CASSLEASSYNEQFF. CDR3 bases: TGTGCCAGCAGTTTGGAGGCGAGCTCCTACAATGAGCAGTTCTTC.

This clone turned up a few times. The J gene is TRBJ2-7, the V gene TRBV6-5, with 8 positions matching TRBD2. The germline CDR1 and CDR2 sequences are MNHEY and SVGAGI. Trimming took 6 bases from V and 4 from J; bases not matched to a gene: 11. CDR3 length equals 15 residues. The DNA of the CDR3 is TGTGCCAGCAGCCGCGTGCCAACGGGAGGGTACGAGCAGTACTTC. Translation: CASSRVPTGGYEQYF.

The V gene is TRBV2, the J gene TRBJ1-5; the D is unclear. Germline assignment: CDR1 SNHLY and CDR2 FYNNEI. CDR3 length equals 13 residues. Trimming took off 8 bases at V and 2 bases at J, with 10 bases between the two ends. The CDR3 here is CASFMGGNQPQHF. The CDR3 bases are TGTGCCAGCTTTATGGGCGGCAATCAGCCCCAGCATTTT.

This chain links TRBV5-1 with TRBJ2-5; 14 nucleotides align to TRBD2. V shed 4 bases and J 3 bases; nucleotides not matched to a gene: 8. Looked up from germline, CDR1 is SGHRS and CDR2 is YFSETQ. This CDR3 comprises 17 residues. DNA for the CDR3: TGCGCCAGCAGCCGAAGCGGGACTAGCGGGAGCGAAGAGACCCAGTACTTC. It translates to CASSRSGTSGSEETQYF.

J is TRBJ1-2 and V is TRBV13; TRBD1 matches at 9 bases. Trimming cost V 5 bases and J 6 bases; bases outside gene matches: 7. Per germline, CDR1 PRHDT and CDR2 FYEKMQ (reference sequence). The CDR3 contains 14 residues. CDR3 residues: CASSGGTGIHGYTF. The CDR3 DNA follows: TGTGCCAGCAGCGGCGGGACAGGGATCCATGGCTACACCTTC.

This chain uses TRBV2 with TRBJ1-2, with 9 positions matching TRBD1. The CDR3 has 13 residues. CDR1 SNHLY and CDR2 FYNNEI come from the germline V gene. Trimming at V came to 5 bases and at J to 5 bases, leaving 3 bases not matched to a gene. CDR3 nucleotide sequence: TGTGCCAGCAGTACCGGGACAGGGTATGGCTACACCTTC. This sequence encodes CASSTGTGYGYTF.

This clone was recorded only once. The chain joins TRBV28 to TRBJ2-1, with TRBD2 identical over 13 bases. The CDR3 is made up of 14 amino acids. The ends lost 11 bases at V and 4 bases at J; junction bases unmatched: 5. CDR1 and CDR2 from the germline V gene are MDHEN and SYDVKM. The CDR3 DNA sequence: TGTGCCCCTATGGGACTAGCGGGATACAATGAGCAGTTCTTC. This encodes CAPMGLAGYNEQFF.

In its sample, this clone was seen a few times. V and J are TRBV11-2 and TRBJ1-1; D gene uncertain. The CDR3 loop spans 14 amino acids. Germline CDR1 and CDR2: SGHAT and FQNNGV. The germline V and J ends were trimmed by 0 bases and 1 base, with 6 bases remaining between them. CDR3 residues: CASSLDPRNTEAFF. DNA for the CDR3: TGTGCCAGCAGCTTAGACCCGCGGAACACTGAAGCTTTCTTT.

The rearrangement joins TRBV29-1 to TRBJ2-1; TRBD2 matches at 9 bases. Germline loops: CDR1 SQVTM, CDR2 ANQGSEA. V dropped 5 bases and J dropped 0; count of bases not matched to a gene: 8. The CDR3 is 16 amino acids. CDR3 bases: TGCAGCGTTATTTTCAGCGGGGGGCTCTCCTACAATGAGCAGTTCTTC. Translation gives CSVIFSGGLSYNEQFF.

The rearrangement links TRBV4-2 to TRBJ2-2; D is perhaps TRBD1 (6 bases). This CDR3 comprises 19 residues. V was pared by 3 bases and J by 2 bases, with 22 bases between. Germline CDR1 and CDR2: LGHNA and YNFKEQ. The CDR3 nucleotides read TGTGCCAGCAGCCATATCAAGGGTAGGACAGAAGGAAACACCGGGGAGCTGTTTTTT. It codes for CASSHIKGRTEGNTGELFF.

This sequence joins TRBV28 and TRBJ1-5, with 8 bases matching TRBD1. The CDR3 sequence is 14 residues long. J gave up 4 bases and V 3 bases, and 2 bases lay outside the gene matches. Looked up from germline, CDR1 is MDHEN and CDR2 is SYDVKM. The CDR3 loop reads CASSFGQGNQPQHF. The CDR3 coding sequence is TGTGCCAGCAGTTTCGGACAGGGTAATCAGCCCCAGCATTTT.

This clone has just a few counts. This chain's CDR3 is CASRLLAGSNEKLFF. The CDR3 DNA reads as TGTGCCAGCCGCCTACTTGCGGGATCTAATGAAAAACTGTTTTTT. This chain joins TRBV6-1 and TRBJ1-4; no clear D. The germline V gene has CDR1 MNHNS and CDR2 SASEGT. The CDR3 contains 15 residues. V lost 8 bases, J lost 3 bases, and 16 bases lay in between.